The TCR beta chain under discussion was sequenced for a study of early T cells in non-severe SARS-CoV-2 infection. This CDR3 comprises 14 residues. With 1 base removed from V and 3 bases from J, the gap between germline ends came to 9 bases. Germline V CDR1 and CDR2: SGHTA, FQGNSA. The sample holds many counts of this clonotype. TCRdb itself ran the 5' RACE reads through MiXCR, one entry per CDR3 protein. Altogether 62,000 or so distinct CDR3 sequences are present, roughly 9% being singletons, with the ten largest covering around an eighth. V is TRBV7-2 and J is TRBJ1-1; D is perhaps TRBD1 (6 bases). The source is an adult who was a healthcare worker with PCR-confirmed SARS-CoV-2 infection or an uninfected control (not recorded which). Source: whole blood, taken at baseline. In DNA, the CDR3 is TGTGCCAGCAGCTTAGTACCAGGGGACACTGAAGCTTTCTTT. Translation: CASSLVPGDTEAFF. Full variable domain (remainder filled in from reference TRBV7-2 and TRBJ1-1): GAGVSQSPSNKVTEKGKDVELRCDPISGHTALYWYRQSLGQGLEFLIYFQGNSAPDKSGLPSDRFSAERTGGSVSTLTIQRTQQEDSAVYLCASSLVPGDTEAFFGQGTRLTVV.